A selection of T cell receptor beta chains follows, all from one sample in a study of CD8 T cells in ankylosing spondylitis. TCRdb passed the 5' RACE reads through MiXCR, listing each CDR3 protein once. The sample lists roughly 700,000 distinct CDR3 sequences, roughly 19% occurring once. Sequencing was done on a sample of blood, either unsorted or a sorted T cell fraction (not recorded which). The origin of the receptors is a male donor with ankylosing spondylitis. CDR3s leave out the opening cysteine and the closing phenylalanine or tryptophan. D genes are given only for firm matches.

v_gene	len	d_gene	j_gene	CDR3aa
TRBV7-2	10	-	TRBJ1-2	ASSFHREGYT
TRBV7-9	12	-	TRBJ2-1	ASSTRQTYNEQF
TRBV24-1	10	-	TRBJ2-3	ATQTGTDTQY
TRBV20-1	12	TRBD2	TRBJ2-5	SANTGTIEETQY
TRBV20-1	14	-	TRBJ2-1	SARNGQRAQLNEQF
TRBV10-3	11	-	TRBJ2-1	AISESTKNEQF
TRBV7-2	15	TRBD2	TRBJ2-5	ASSLVSSGGARETQY
TRBV28	17	TRBD2	TRBJ2-7	ASRPQRGEWLAESYEQY
TRBV4-3	13	-	TRBJ2-1	ASSQEGRLDNEQF
TRBV6-1	13	TRBD1	TRBJ1-6	ASSERQGQNSPLH
TRBV4-1	11	-	TRBJ2-1	ASSQVGDNEQF
TRBV29-1	12	-	TRBJ2-1	SVETESSYNEQF
TRBV6-1	12	-	TRBJ2-1	ASTPLLEGNEQF
TRBV15	11	-	TRBJ2-2	ATSMAGPGELF
TRBV6-5	16	TRBD2	TRBJ2-1	ASTLEGTSLTSYNEQF
TRBV7-9	13	-	TRBJ2-3	ASSRPQSSTDTQY
TRBV7-9	13	-	TRBJ2-7	ASSLVPSASYEQY
TRBV5-1	13	TRBD2	TRBJ2-1	ASSLTSGGGHKQF
TRBV5-1	11	-	TRBJ2-2	ASSPENTGELF
TRBV12-3/TRBV12-4	13	-	TRBJ1-1	ASSLQSERGTEAF
TRBV3-1	11	-	TRBJ2-1	ASSQRGLNEQF
TRBV28	17	TRBD1	TRBJ1-1	ASSLFGTGDFPQGTEAF
TRBV12-3/TRBV12-4	10	-	TRBJ1-2	ASISGFGGYT
TRBV4-1	12	-	TRBJ2-7	ASSLTMGPYEQY
TRBV9	11	-	TRBJ2-5	ASSVSLEETQY
TRBV18	14	-	TRBJ2-2	ASSPFGTANTGELF
TRBV20-1	14	TRBD2	TRBJ2-1	SANGLAGGRYNEQF
TRBV7-3	14	TRBD2	TRBJ2-3	ASSLFSGGISDTQY
TRBV29-1	11	-	TRBJ2-7	SVEVSGGGEQY
TRBV5-1	13	-	TRBJ1-2	ASSLANGNDYGYT
TRBV20-1	13	-	TRBJ1-5	SAGSDRWGGQPQH
TRBV20-1	13	TRBD2	TRBJ2-7	SARDREGPAYEQY
TRBV29-1	9	-	TRBJ2-7	SASFGPEQY
TRBV7-9	14	TRBD2	TRBJ2-5	ASSPRLAGGQETQY
TRBV5-1	14	-	TRBJ1-2	ASSLGDHGPIYGYT
TRBV6-1	11	TRBD1	TRBJ2-7	ASHPGQGYEQY
TRBV11-2	13	TRBD2	TRBJ2-1	ASSSQGLAGGVQF
TRBV5-1	11	TRBD2	TRBJ2-1	ASSYGLDPEQF
TRBV6-5	13	-	TRBJ2-3	ASSYKGADTDTQY
TRBV25-1	15	-	TRBJ2-2	ASRHRDPFANTGELF
TRBV4-1	12	-	TRBJ2-2	ASSQSLNTGELF